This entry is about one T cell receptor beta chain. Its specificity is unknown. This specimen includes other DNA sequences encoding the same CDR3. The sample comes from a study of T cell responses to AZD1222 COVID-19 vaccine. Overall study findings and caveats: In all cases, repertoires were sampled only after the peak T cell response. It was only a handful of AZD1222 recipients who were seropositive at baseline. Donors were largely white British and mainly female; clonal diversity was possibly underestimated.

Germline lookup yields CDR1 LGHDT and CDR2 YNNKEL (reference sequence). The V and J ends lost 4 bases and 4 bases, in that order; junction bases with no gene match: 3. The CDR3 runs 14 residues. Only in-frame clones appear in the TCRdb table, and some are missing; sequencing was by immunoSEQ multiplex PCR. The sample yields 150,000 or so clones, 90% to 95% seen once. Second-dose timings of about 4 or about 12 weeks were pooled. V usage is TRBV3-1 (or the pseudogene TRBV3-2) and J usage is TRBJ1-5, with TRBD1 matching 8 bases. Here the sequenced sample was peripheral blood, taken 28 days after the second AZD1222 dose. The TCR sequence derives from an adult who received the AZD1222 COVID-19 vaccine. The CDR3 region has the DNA TGTGCCAGCAGCCTCGGACAGGGAAATCAGCCCCAGCATTTT. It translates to CASSLGQGNQPQHF.